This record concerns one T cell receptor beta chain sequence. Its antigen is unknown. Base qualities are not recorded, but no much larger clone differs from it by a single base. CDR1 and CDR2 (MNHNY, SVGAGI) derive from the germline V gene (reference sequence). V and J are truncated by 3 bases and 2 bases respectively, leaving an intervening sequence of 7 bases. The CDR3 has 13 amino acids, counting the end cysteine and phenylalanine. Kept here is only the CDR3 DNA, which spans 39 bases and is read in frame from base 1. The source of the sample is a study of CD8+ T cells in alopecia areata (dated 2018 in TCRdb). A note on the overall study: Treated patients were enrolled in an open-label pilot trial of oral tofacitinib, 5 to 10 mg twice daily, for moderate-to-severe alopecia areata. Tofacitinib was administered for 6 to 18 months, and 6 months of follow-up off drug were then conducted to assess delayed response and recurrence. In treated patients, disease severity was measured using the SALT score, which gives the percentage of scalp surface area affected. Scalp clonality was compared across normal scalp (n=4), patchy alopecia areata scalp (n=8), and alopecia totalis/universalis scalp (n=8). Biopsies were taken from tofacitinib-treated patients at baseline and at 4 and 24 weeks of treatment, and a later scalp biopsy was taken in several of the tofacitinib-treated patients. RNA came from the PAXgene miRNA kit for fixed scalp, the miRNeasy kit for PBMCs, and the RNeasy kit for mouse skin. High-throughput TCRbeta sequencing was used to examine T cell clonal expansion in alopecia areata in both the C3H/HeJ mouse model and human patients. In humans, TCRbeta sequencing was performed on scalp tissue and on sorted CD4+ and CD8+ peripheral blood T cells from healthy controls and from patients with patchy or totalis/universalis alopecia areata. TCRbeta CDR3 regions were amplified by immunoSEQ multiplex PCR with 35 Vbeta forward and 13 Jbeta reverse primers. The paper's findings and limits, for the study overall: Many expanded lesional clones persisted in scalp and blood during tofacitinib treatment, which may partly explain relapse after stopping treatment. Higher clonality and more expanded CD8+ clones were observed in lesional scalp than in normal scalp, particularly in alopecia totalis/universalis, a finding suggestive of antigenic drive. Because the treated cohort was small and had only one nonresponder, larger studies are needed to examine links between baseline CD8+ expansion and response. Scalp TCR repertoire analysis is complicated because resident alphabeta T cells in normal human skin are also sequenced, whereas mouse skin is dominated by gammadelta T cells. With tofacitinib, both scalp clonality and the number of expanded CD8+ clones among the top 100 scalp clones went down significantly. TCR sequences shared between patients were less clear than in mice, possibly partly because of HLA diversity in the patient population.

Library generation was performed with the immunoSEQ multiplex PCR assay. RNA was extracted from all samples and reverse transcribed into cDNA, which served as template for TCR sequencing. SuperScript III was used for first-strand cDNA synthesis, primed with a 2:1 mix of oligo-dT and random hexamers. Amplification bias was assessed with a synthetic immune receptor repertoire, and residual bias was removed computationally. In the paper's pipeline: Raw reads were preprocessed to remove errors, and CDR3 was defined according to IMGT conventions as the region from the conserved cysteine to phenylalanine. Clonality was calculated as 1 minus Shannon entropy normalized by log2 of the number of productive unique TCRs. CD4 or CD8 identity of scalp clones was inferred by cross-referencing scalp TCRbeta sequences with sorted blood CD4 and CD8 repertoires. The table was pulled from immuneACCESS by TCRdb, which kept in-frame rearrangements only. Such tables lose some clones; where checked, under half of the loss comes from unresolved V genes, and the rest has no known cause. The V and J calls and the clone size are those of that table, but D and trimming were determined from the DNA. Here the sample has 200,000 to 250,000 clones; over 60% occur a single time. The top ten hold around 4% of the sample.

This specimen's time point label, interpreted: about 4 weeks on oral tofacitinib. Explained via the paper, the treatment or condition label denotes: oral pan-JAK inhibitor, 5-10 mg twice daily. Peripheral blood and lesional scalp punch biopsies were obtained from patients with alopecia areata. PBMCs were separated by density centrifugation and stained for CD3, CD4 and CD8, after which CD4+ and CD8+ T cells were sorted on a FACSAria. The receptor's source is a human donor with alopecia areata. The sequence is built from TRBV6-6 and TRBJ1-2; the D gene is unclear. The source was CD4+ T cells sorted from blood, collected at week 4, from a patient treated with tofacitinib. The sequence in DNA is TGTGCCAGCAGTTATGGAACAAACTATGGCTACACCTTC. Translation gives CASSYGTNYGYTF.